This TCR beta chain was found in a study of OX40 agonist ivuxolimab in advanced cancers. Study in general: The patients received ivuxolimab by intravenous route every 2 weeks at 0.01 to 10 mg/kg.

Only in-frame clones appear in the TCRdb table, and some are missing; sequencing was by immunoSEQ multiplex PCR. In the table there are about 22,000 clones, under 95% of which are singletons. The CDR3 covers 17 residues. The germline gives CDR1 SGHVS, CDR2 FQNEAQ. Unmatched junction bases numbered 9, after V lost 5 bases and J lost 0 bases. The TCR comes from an adult with an advanced solid tumor such as melanoma, head and neck, liver or kidney cancer. V gene TRBV7-8 combines with J gene TRBJ2-7; 11 positions match TRBD2. Material: CD4+ or CD8+ T cells sorted from blood, obtained in a trial of the OX40 agonist ivuxolimab. The CDR3 bases are TGTGCCAGCAGCAGCAGGACTAGCGGGTACCACTCCTACGAGCAGTACTTC. Translation gives CASSSRTSGYHSYEQYF.